Listed below are T cell receptor beta chains from one sample, sequenced in a study of CD8+CD57+ T cells in acquired aplastic anemia. TCRdb reprocessed the reads with MiXCR, giving one entry per CDR3 protein. This sample carries hundreds of thousands of distinct CDR3 sequences, roughly three fifths of them seen once, and the ten largest clones take roughly 8%. The sequencing input was sorted CD4+, CD8+, or CD8+CD57+ T cells (not recorded which) from PBMCs. The receptors stem from a human donor with severe aplastic anemia or a healthy control (not recorded which). Each CDR3 is given with its conserved first and last residue. Each record gives: CDR3 protein, J gene, V gene.

CDR3aa: CASSLVQNTEAFF
j_gene: TRBJ1-1
v_gene: TRBV7-2

CDR3aa: CASSLTRDRGNSPLHF
j_gene: TRBJ1-6
v_gene: TRBV19

CDR3aa: CASSQHRVLGEKLFF
j_gene: TRBJ1-4
v_gene: TRBV3-1

CDR3aa: CASSQEGNSPLHF
j_gene: TRBJ1-6
v_gene: TRBV14

CDR3aa: CASSFPGTSDTDTQYF
j_gene: TRBJ2-3
v_gene: TRBV7-9

CDR3aa: CASSLAWGPQPQHF
j_gene: TRBJ1-5
v_gene: TRBV7-2

CDR3aa: CASSRQGRDYEQYF
j_gene: TRBJ2-7
v_gene: TRBV19

CDR3aa: CASSIYGGALSYNQPQHF
j_gene: TRBJ1-5
v_gene: TRBV19

CDR3aa: CSVEDPRGAGNTDTQYF
j_gene: TRBJ2-3
v_gene: TRBV29-1

CDR3aa: CSVLGFPDGQYF
j_gene: TRBJ2-7
v_gene: TRBV20-1

CDR3aa: CASRKYTGELFF
j_gene: TRBJ2-2
v_gene: TRBV7-7

CDR3aa: CSARVTSGRALETQYF
j_gene: TRBJ2-5
v_gene: TRBV20-1

CDR3aa: CASSERTEAFF
j_gene: TRBJ1-1
v_gene: TRBV2

CDR3aa: CATSDLLSEGYTF
j_gene: TRBJ1-2
v_gene: TRBV12-3/TRBV12-4

CDR3aa: CASSSGQGLIRYTF
j_gene: TRBJ1-2
v_gene: TRBV5-6

CDR3aa: CSASPQVVGYTF
j_gene: TRBJ1-2
v_gene: TRBV20-1

CDR3aa: CASSSRGGRLAGEGETQYF
j_gene: TRBJ2-5
v_gene: TRBV5-5

CDR3aa: CASSPPQAAIYEQYF
j_gene: TRBJ2-7
v_gene: TRBV5-1

CDR3aa: CASSQLASQFF
j_gene: TRBJ2-1
v_gene: TRBV7-9

CDR3aa: CSARIAGGNQPQHF
j_gene: TRBJ1-5
v_gene: TRBV20-1

CDR3aa: CSARDTRNEQFF
j_gene: TRBJ2-1
v_gene: TRBV20-1

CDR3aa: CSARDQGRTYEQYF
j_gene: TRBJ2-7
v_gene: TRBV20-1

CDR3aa: CASSFDYNSPLHF
j_gene: TRBJ1-6
v_gene: TRBV5-1

CDR3aa: CASSSFQGEYGYTF
j_gene: TRBJ1-2
v_gene: TRBV7-9

CDR3aa: CANSPLDRQETQYF
j_gene: TRBJ2-5
v_gene: TRBV18

CDR3aa: CASSQDGPQGAQYF
j_gene: TRBJ2-3
v_gene: TRBV4-3

CDR3aa: CASSPAGSRSLGVEKLFF
j_gene: TRBJ1-4
v_gene: TRBV4-1

CDR3aa: CSARPGGSYEQYF
j_gene: TRBJ2-7
v_gene: TRBV20-1

CDR3aa: CASSNDGSNYGYTF
j_gene: TRBJ1-2
v_gene: TRBV19